Presented here are 5 T cell receptor beta chains from one specimen sequenced in a study of radiotherapy plus CTLA-4 blockade in lung cancer (dated 2018 in TCRdb). To prepare the library, the immunoSEQ multiplex PCR assay was applied. The source is immuneACCESS, and TCRdb retained only in-frame sequences with V and J called. Part of the clones is not carried over; for the studies checked, unresolved V genes explain less than half of this, and the remainder is unexplained. Present in this sample are about 87,000 clones, around 86% of which were seen just once. The leading ten clones occupy approximately 15% of the sample. Sample: peripheral blood, taken from a patient treated with radiotherapy plus ipilimumab. Receptor source: a human donor with non-small cell lung cancer that progressed on radiotherapy plus ipilimumab.

J is TRBJ1-1 and V is TRBV6-5, with unresolved D. The CDR3 covers 15 residues. V lost 2 bases, J lost 1 base, and 11 bases lay in between. Per the germline V gene, CDR1 is MNHEY and CDR2 is SVGAGI. CDR3 sequence reads: CASSYSLLENTEAFF. The CDR3 DNA follows: TGTGCCAGCAGTTACAGCTTACTAGAGAACACTGAAGCTTTCTTT.

This clone has more than one count but fewer than ten. The CDR3 DNA sequence: TGTGCCAGCAGCAAGCGGCCGATTCGGACAGGAGCTAACTATGGCTACACCTTC. Amino acids: CASSKRPIRTGANYGYTF. The gene calls are TRBV6-4 and TRBJ1-2, with TRBD1 identical over 7 bases. The CDR3 length is 18 residues. CDR1 and CDR2 from the germline V gene are MRHNA and SNTAGT. The ends lost 6 bases at V and 0 bases at J; junction bases unmatched: 16.

The J gene is TRBJ2-6, the V gene TRBV30; 7 positions agree with TRBD1. Losses at the gene ends were 3 bases for V and 1 base for J; bases not matched to a gene: 15. The germline gives CDR1 GTSNPN, CDR2 SVGIG (reference sequence). The CDR3 totals 19 residues. The CDR3 sequence: CAWRLPSTGSTSGANVLTF. The DNA for the CDR3 is TGTGCCTGGAGACTACCCTCGACAGGGAGCACGTCTGGGGCCAACGTCCTGACTTTC. Supplemented by reference TRBV30 and TRBJ2-6, the full variable domain reads SQTIHQWPATLVQPVGSPLSLECTVEGTSNPNLYWYRQAAGRGLQLLFYSVGIGQISSEVPQNLSASRPQDRQFILSSKKLLLSDSGFYLCAWRLPSTGSTSGANVLTFGAGSRLTVL.

The chain combines TRBV2 with TRBJ2-1; 8 bases fit TRBD2. With V trimmed by 7 bases and J by 5 bases, 13 bases remained unmatched. Germline assignment: CDR1 SNHLY and CDR2 FYNNEI. The CDR3 sequence is 16 residues long. The DNA for the CDR3 is TGTGCCAGCACGGTCGGAGCGGGGGCCAACAACAATGAGCAGTTCTTC. Translating it yields CASTVGAGANNNEQFF.

The chain joins TRBV30 to TRBJ2-7; the D gene is possibly TRBD2 (5 bases). Trimming shortened V by 8 bases and J by 3 bases, and 11 bases separated the two germline ends. The CDR3 runs 11 residues. The V gene's germline CDR1 is GTSNPN and CDR2 SVGIG (reference sequence). The CDR3: CAPREGYEQYF. The DNA of the CDR3 is TGTGCCCCCCGAGAGGGCTACGAGCAGTACTTC. Looking up the rest from reference TRBV30 and TRBJ2-7 gives the full variable domain: SQTIHQWPATLVQPVGSPLSLECTVEGTSNPNLYWYRQAAGRGLQLLFYSVGIGQISSEVPQNLSASRPQDRQFILSSKKLLLSDSGFYLCAPREGYEQYFGPGTRLTVT.